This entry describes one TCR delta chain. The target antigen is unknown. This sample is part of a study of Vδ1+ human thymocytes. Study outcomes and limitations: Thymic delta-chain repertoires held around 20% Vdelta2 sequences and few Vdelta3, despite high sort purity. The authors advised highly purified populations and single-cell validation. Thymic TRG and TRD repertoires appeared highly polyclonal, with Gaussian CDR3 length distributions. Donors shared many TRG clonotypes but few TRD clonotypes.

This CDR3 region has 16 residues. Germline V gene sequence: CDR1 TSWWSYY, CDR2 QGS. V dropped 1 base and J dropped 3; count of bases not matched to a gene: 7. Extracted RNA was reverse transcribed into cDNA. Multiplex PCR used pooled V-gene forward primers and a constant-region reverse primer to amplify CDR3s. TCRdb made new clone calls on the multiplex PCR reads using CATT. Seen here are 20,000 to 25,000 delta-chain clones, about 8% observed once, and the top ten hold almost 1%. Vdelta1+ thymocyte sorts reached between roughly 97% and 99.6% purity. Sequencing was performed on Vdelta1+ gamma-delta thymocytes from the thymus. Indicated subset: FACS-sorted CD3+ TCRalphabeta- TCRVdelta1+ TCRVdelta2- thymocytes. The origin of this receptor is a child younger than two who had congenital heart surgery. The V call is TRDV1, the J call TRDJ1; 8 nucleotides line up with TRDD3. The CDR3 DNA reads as TGTGCTCTTGGGGAACGGGGGGGGGATATATCCGATAAACTCATCTTT. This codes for CALGERGGDISDKLIF.